The rows below give T cell receptor beta chains drawn from one sample of a study of T cell repertoires in ileal Crohn's disease. This table comes from immunoSEQ multiplex PCR, and its TCRdb copy is limited to in-frame clones, with some not included. The profile shows fewer than 10,000 clones, about 84% of them singletons. The specimen was ileal tissue. All receptors come from an adult with Crohn's disease. Each CDR3 is given with its conserved first and last residue. D genes are given only for firm matches. Only some rows state a clone size, as once, few, many or a class for expanded clones.

d_call: TRBD1; v_call: TRBV9; j_call: TRBJ1-1; clone_size: -; cdr3_nt: TGTGCCAGCAGCGTACGGAGGACAGGTGAAGCTTTCTTT; cdr3_aa: CASSVRRTGEAFF
d_call: -; v_call: TRBV15; j_call: TRBJ1-1; clone_size: -; cdr3_nt: TGTGCCACCAGCCAATTCCTGAACACTGAAGCCTTCTTT; cdr3_aa: CATSQFLNTEAFF
d_call: -; v_call: TRBV27; j_call: TRBJ2-3; clone_size: -; cdr3_nt: TGTGCCAGCAGGATACGGGACGCTCTCGATACAGATACGCAGTATTTT; cdr3_aa: CASRIRDALDTDTQYF
d_call: -; v_call: TRBV18; j_call: TRBJ2-1; clone_size: -; cdr3_nt: TGTGCCAGCTCACTCATAGACTACAATGAGCAGTTCTTC; cdr3_aa: CASSLIDYNEQFF
d_call: TRBD2; v_call: TRBV4-3; j_call: TRBJ2-6; clone_size: -; cdr3_nt: TGCGCCAGCAGCCAAGAGGGGAGGGGAAGCGGGGCCAACGTCCTGACTTTC; cdr3_aa: CASSQEGRGSGANVLTF
d_call: TRBD2; v_call: TRBV27; j_call: TRBJ2-7; clone_size: -; cdr3_nt: TGTGCCAGCAGTTCCCGGACTAGCGGGAGCATCGAGCAGTACTTC; cdr3_aa: CASSSRTSGSIEQYF
d_call: -; v_call: TRBV18; j_call: TRBJ1-5; clone_size: -; cdr3_nt: TGTGCCAGCTCCTCTGAGCAGGCGGCATATCAGCCCCAGCATTTT; cdr3_aa: CASSSEQAAYQPQHF
d_call: -; v_call: TRBV28; j_call: TRBJ2-7; clone_size: -; cdr3_nt: TGTGCCAGCAGTTCACAGGGACGCGAGCAGTACTTC; cdr3_aa: CASSSQGREQYF
d_call: -; v_call: TRBV10-3; j_call: TRBJ1-2; clone_size: -; cdr3_nt: TGTGCCACGACTCTCTTACATTGGACCGTTGAAAACTATGGCTACACCTTC; cdr3_aa: CATTLLHWTVENYGYTF
d_call: TRBD1; v_call: TRBV7-3; j_call: TRBJ2-1; clone_size: -; cdr3_nt: TGTGCCAGCAGCCCGTCGACAGGGAATGAGCAGTTCTTC; cdr3_aa: CASSPSTGNEQFF
d_call: -; v_call: TRBV6-1; j_call: TRBJ1-5; clone_size: -; cdr3_nt: TGTGCCAGCAACCCAGGGATCAATCAGCCCCAGCATTTT; cdr3_aa: CASNPGINQPQHF
d_call: -; v_call: TRBV11-2; j_call: TRBJ2-7; clone_size: -; cdr3_nt: TGTGCCAGCAGCTTAGCGCAAGGGTGGGAGCAGTACTTC; cdr3_aa: CASSLAQGWEQYF
d_call: -; v_call: TRBV5-1; j_call: TRBJ2-3; clone_size: -; cdr3_nt: TGCGCCAGCAGCTTGGGCCGGTCCACAGATACGCAGTATTTT; cdr3_aa: CASSLGRSTDTQYF
d_call: -; v_call: TRBV10-3; j_call: TRBJ2-6; clone_size: -; cdr3_nt: TGTGCCATCAGTAACTCTTCTGGGGCCAACGTCCTGACTTTC; cdr3_aa: CAISNSSGANVLTF
d_call: -; v_call: TRBV4-3; j_call: TRBJ2-7; clone_size: -; cdr3_nt: TGCGCCAGCAGCCAAGATTTGGGGGAGCGGGCCTCCTACGAGCAGTACTTC; cdr3_aa: CASSQDLGERASYEQYF
d_call: -; v_call: TRBV7-6; j_call: TRBJ2-7; clone_size: -; cdr3_nt: TGTGCCAGCAGCTTAGCAGGCGGATCCGGGGGAACCTACGAGCAGTACTTC; cdr3_aa: CASSLAGGSGGTYEQYF
d_call: -; v_call: TRBV7-9; j_call: TRBJ2-5; clone_size: -; cdr3_nt: TGTGCCAGCAGCTCGTCGGACAGCAGTCAAGAGACCCAGTACTTC; cdr3_aa: CASSSSDSSQETQYF
d_call: TRBD2; v_call: TRBV5-1; j_call: TRBJ2-7; clone_size: -; cdr3_nt: TGCGCCAGCGACCGGGGGGTCTACGAGCAGTACTTC; cdr3_aa: CASDRGVYEQYF
d_call: TRBD2; v_call: TRBV7-2; j_call: TRBJ2-1; clone_size: once; cdr3_nt: TGTGCCAGCAGCTTAGCAAGCGGGGTTTACAATGAGCAGTTCTTC; cdr3_aa: CASSLASGVYNEQFF
d_call: -; v_call: TRBV4-2; j_call: TRBJ1-2; clone_size: once; cdr3_nt: TGTGCCAGCAGCCAGGGGATTGGACAGCCCGATAGTCCATATGGCTACACCTTC; cdr3_aa: CASSQGIGQPDSPYGYTF
d_call: -; v_call: TRBV6-5; j_call: TRBJ2-3; clone_size: -; cdr3_nt: TGTGCCAGCAGTCCCGAGGGGGATACGCAGTATTTT; cdr3_aa: CASSPEGDTQYF
d_call: TRBD1; v_call: TRBV5-1; j_call: TRBJ2-7; clone_size: -; cdr3_nt: TGCGCCAGCAGCTTCACAGGGGGCGACGTCTCTGAGCAGTACTTC; cdr3_aa: CASSFTGGDVSEQYF
d_call: -; v_call: TRBV7-2; j_call: TRBJ2-7; clone_size: -; cdr3_nt: TGTGCCAGCAGCTTAGGAGGCAGACTAGAACGCGAGCAGTACTTC; cdr3_aa: CASSLGGRLEREQYF
d_call: TRBD2; v_call: TRBV12-5; j_call: TRBJ2-3; clone_size: -; cdr3_nt: TGTGCTAGTGTCGCGATAGCGGGATCTAGCACAGATACGCAGTATTTT; cdr3_aa: CASVAIAGSSTDTQYF
d_call: -; v_call: TRBV4-1; j_call: TRBJ2-3; clone_size: -; cdr3_nt: TGCGCCAGCAGCCCCCATCATCCGTCAGATACGCAGTATTTT; cdr3_aa: CASSPHHPSDTQYF
d_call: -; v_call: TRBV1; j_call: TRBJ2-7; clone_size: -; cdr3_nt: TGCACCAGCAGCCAGACTATGGCCCCCTACGAGCAGTACTTC; cdr3_aa: CTSSQTMAPYEQYF
d_call: -; v_call: TRBV5-8; j_call: TRBJ1-1; clone_size: -; cdr3_nt: TGTGCCAGCAGCTTGACACGCGGGTTGGCTTTCTTT; cdr3_aa: CASSLTRGLAFF
d_call: -; v_call: TRBV11-3; j_call: TRBJ1-2; clone_size: -; cdr3_nt: TGTGCCAGCAGCTTGCATAATAACTATGGCTACACCTTC; cdr3_aa: CASSLHNNYGYTF
d_call: -; v_call: TRBV5-1; j_call: TRBJ1-5; clone_size: -; cdr3_nt: TGTGCCAGCAGCTTGGGGCAGGGTTATCAGCCCCAGCATTTT; cdr3_aa: CASSLGQGYQPQHF
d_call: -; v_call: TRBV10-3; j_call: TRBJ1-3; clone_size: -; cdr3_nt: TGTGCCATCAGGCAGACAGAGTCTGGAAACACCATATATTTT; cdr3_aa: CAIRQTESGNTIYF
d_call: -; v_call: TRBV5-6; j_call: TRBJ2-4; clone_size: -; cdr3_nt: TGTGCCAGCAGCTTGGAGGGCCCAAACATTCAGTACTTC; cdr3_aa: CASSLEGPNIQYF
d_call: -; v_call: TRBV7-6; j_call: TRBJ1-4; clone_size: once; cdr3_nt: TGTGCCAGCAGCTTCAGCCAAAGGAATGAAAAACTGTTTTTT; cdr3_aa: CASSFSQRNEKLFF
d_call: TRBD1; v_call: TRBV14; j_call: TRBJ2-4; clone_size: -; cdr3_nt: TGTGCCAGCAGGGACAGGGCCCGGGTCGCCAAAAACATTCAGTACTTC; cdr3_aa: CASRDRARVAKNIQYF
d_call: TRBD1; v_call: TRBV2; j_call: TRBJ1-5; clone_size: -; cdr3_nt: TGTGCCAGCAGTGATGATAGGGGGCGGCAGCCCCAGCATTTT; cdr3_aa: CASSDDRGRQPQHF
d_call: -; v_call: TRBV4-1; j_call: TRBJ1-5; clone_size: -; cdr3_nt: TGCGCCAGCAGCCAAGATCACCCTCAGGCGGGAATTAATCAGCCCCAGCATTTT; cdr3_aa: CASSQDHPQAGINQPQHF
d_call: -; v_call: TRBV5-4; j_call: TRBJ2-7; clone_size: -; cdr3_nt: TGTGCCAGCAGCTTGGGCGGGACAGTACCCGAGCAGTACTTC; cdr3_aa: CASSLGGTVPEQYF
d_call: -; v_call: TRBV4-1; j_call: TRBJ2-7; clone_size: -; cdr3_nt: TGCGCCAGCAGCGTTGTTTGGTGTCTATCGGGGCCTTCCCTCTACGAGCAGTACTTC; cdr3_aa: CASSVVWCLSGPSLYEQYF
d_call: -; v_call: TRBV7-2; j_call: TRBJ1-1; clone_size: -; cdr3_nt: TGTGCCAGCAGCTACCGCGGGGGCACTGAAGCTTTCTTT; cdr3_aa: CASSYRGGTEAFF
d_call: TRBD1; v_call: TRBV11-2; j_call: TRBJ2-5; clone_size: once; cdr3_nt: TGTGCCAGCAGCAGACAGGGTGGCCAAGAGACCCAGTACTTC; cdr3_aa: CASSRQGGQETQYF
d_call: -; v_call: TRBV11-2; j_call: TRBJ2-2; clone_size: -; cdr3_nt: TGTGCCAGCAGCCCTAAACTCGCCGGGGAGCTGTTTTTT; cdr3_aa: CASSPKLAGELFF
d_call: -; v_call: TRBV18; j_call: TRBJ2-7; clone_size: -; cdr3_nt: TGTGCCAGCTCACCCGTTGGGACCCCAACCTACGAGCAGTACTTC; cdr3_aa: CASSPVGTPTYEQYF
d_call: TRBD2; v_call: TRBV5-8; j_call: TRBJ2-7; clone_size: -; cdr3_nt: TGTGCCAGCAGCGGGTTGGCTAGCGGGGGCTACGAGCAGTACTTC; cdr3_aa: CASSGLASGGYEQYF
d_call: -; v_call: TRBV7-2; j_call: TRBJ1-2; clone_size: -; cdr3_nt: TGTGCCAGCAGCCTAGAGACAGGCAACTATGGCTACACCTTC; cdr3_aa: CASSLETGNYGYTF